This entry features one TCR beta chain sequence. Antigen: not known. The CDR3 is made up of 13 amino acids. V was shortened by 3 bases and J by 7 bases, with 11 bases between the two germline ends. Germline-derived CDR1 and CDR2 are KGHDR and SFDVKD. It was with unique molecular identifiers that the TCRbeta library was prepared. TCRdb reprocessed the PCR reads via MiXCR and lists one record per CDR3 protein. The sample consists of 200,000 to 250,000 distinct CDR3 sequences, 5.5% to 7% of them appearing once. This specimen belongs to a study of T-cell reconstitution after alpha-beta-depleted transplantation in children. Study-wide findings and caveats: Approximately two months post-transplant, alpha-beta T cells reportedly originated from several hundred expanded graft clones.

This sequence originates from a boy between 2 and 10 years old with acute lymphoblastic leukemia, due to receive a stem cell transplant. The input for sequencing was PBMCs, taken before TCRalphabeta/CD19-depleted stem cell transplant. V usage is TRBV24-1 and J usage is TRBJ1-2, with TRBD1 as a possible D gene (6 bases). This CDR3 reads CATSDQGWSGYTF. In DNA, the CDR3 is TGTGCCACCAGTGATCAGGGGTGGTCTGGCTACACCTTC.